Listed below are T cell receptor beta chains from one sample, sequenced in a study of circulating and synovial CD4+ cells in juvenile arthritis. Produced via immunoSEQ multiplex PCR; TCRdb's table is partial and in-frame only. This sample yields around 35,000 clones, of which roughly 95% are seen a single time; under 0.2% belongs to the top ten. The sequenced sample was CD4+ T cells from blood. These receptors came from a human donor with juvenile idiopathic arthritis. Each CDR3 is given with its conserved first and last residue. A D gene is named only where the DNA matches it firmly. Size values are once, few and many counts, or a class for expanded clones, and some rows have none.

v_call: TRBV5-1
j_call: TRBJ2-4
clone_size: NA
cdr3_length: 14
d_call: TRBD1
cdr3_nt: TGCGCCAGCAGCTCCGGGACAGACCCTAACATTCAGTACTTC
cdr3_aa: CASSSGTDPNIQYF

v_call: TRBV19
j_call: TRBJ2-5
clone_size: NA
cdr3_length: 15
d_call: TRBD1
cdr3_nt: TGTGCCACCAGACCCGGGACAGGGGGCTCTGGGACCCAGTACTTC
cdr3_aa: CATRPGTGGSGTQYF

v_call: TRBV5-1
j_call: TRBJ2-1
clone_size: NA
cdr3_length: 14
d_call: NA
cdr3_nt: TGCGCCAGCAGCCCCCAGACTACCGTGGGGGAGCAGTTCTTC
cdr3_aa: CASSPQTTVGEQFF

v_call: TRBV27
j_call: TRBJ1-2
clone_size: NA
cdr3_length: 15
d_call: NA
cdr3_nt: TGTGCCAGCAGCCCAACCGCGGGGGGCTCGGCTGGCTACACCTTC
cdr3_aa: CASSPTAGGSAGYTF

v_call: TRBV6-5
j_call: TRBJ1-5
clone_size: once
cdr3_length: 14
d_call: TRBD1
cdr3_nt: TGTGCCAGCAGTCGGACAGGGGGGGATCAGCCCCAGCATTTT
cdr3_aa: CASSRTGGDQPQHF

v_call: TRBV2
j_call: TRBJ2-3
clone_size: NA
cdr3_length: 15
d_call: NA
cdr3_nt: TGTGCCAGCACGGGAGCGGGTAGAGCCACAGATACGCAGTATTTT
cdr3_aa: CASTGAGRATDTQYF

v_call: TRBV7-9
j_call: TRBJ2-7
clone_size: NA
cdr3_length: 15
d_call: NA
cdr3_nt: TGTGCCAGCACCCATCCCCGAGCGGGTCTGTACGAGCAGTACTTC
cdr3_aa: CASTHPRAGLYEQYF

v_call: TRBV7-9
j_call: TRBJ1-2
clone_size: NA
cdr3_length: 16
d_call: TRBD1
cdr3_nt: TGTGCCAGCAGTTCATCCTCGGCAGGGGGGATCTATGGCTACACCTTC
cdr3_aa: CASSSSSAGGIYGYTF

v_call: TRBV5-1
j_call: TRBJ2-1
clone_size: NA
cdr3_length: 13
d_call: NA
cdr3_nt: TGCGCCAGCAGACTGGTCTCCTACAATGAGCAGTTCTTC
cdr3_aa: CASRLVSYNEQFF

v_call: TRBV6-6
j_call: TRBJ1-2
clone_size: once
cdr3_length: 16
d_call: NA
cdr3_nt: TGTGCCAGCAGTTACGGTCTCGGGGGGCTGCGGTATGGCTACACCTTC
cdr3_aa: CASSYGLGGLRYGYTF

v_call: TRBV7-2
j_call: TRBJ2-1
clone_size: once
cdr3_length: 15
d_call: NA
cdr3_nt: TGTGCCAGCAGCTTAGCGGGAGTAACCTACAATGAGCAGTTCTTC
cdr3_aa: CASSLAGVTYNEQFF

v_call: TRBV5-4
j_call: TRBJ2-2
clone_size: NA
cdr3_length: 16
d_call: TRBD1
cdr3_nt: TGTGCCAGCAGCACACGACAGGGGACGGGGACCGGGGAGCTGTTTTTT
cdr3_aa: CASSTRQGTGTGELFF

v_call: TRBV4-1
j_call: TRBJ2-3
clone_size: NA
cdr3_length: 18
d_call: TRBD2
cdr3_nt: TGCGCCAGCAGCCATGGGCTAGCGGGAGGGTTCGGCACAGATACGCAGTATTTT
cdr3_aa: CASSHGLAGGFGTDTQYF

v_call: TRBV9
j_call: TRBJ1-1
clone_size: NA
cdr3_length: 15
d_call: NA
cdr3_nt: TGTGCCAGCAGCGTAGGGCAGGCCATGAACACTGAAGCTTTCTTT
cdr3_aa: CASSVGQAMNTEAFF

v_call: TRBV6-5
j_call: TRBJ2-2
clone_size: NA
cdr3_length: 15
d_call: TRBD1
cdr3_nt: TGTGCCAGCAGCCCTGGGACAGGAGGAACCGGGGAGCTGTTTTTT
cdr3_aa: CASSPGTGGTGELFF

v_call: TRBV25-1
j_call: TRBJ2-3
clone_size: NA
cdr3_length: 14
d_call: TRBD1
cdr3_nt: TGTGCCAGCCGAGGGACAGTAAGCACAGATACGCAGTATTTT
cdr3_aa: CASRGTVSTDTQYF

v_call: TRBV14
j_call: TRBJ1-2
clone_size: NA
cdr3_length: 13
d_call: NA
cdr3_nt: TGTGCCAGCAGGGAGGGCGGAGGCTATGGCTACACCTTC
cdr3_aa: CASREGGGYGYTF

v_call: TRBV5-4
j_call: TRBJ2-1
clone_size: NA
cdr3_length: 16
d_call: TRBD2
cdr3_nt: TGTGCCAGCAGCTTCGACAGGACTAGCCGCGACAATGAGCAGTTCTTC
cdr3_aa: CASSFDRTSRDNEQFF

v_call: TRBV29-1
j_call: TRBJ1-2
clone_size: NA
cdr3_length: 15
d_call: TRBD1
cdr3_nt: TGCAGCGTAGGGACAGGGAAGGGAGCCCACTATGGCCACACCTTC
cdr3_aa: CSVGTGKGAHYGHTF

v_call: TRBV29-1
j_call: TRBJ2-1
clone_size: NA
cdr3_length: 10
d_call: NA
cdr3_nt: TGCAGCGTTGAAAACGCGGAGCAGTTCTTC
cdr3_aa: CSVENAEQFF

v_call: TRBV27
j_call: TRBJ2-7
clone_size: NA
cdr3_length: 15
d_call: TRBD1
cdr3_nt: TGTGCCAGCAGAGCTAGGACAGGGGTGGCCTACGAGCAGTACTTC
cdr3_aa: CASRARTGVAYEQYF

v_call: TRBV7-2
j_call: TRBJ2-7
clone_size: NA
cdr3_length: 14
d_call: NA
cdr3_nt: TGTGCCAGCAGCTTATATCAGGGAATCGGCGAGCAGTACTTC
cdr3_aa: CASSLYQGIGEQYF

v_call: TRBV19
j_call: TRBJ2-7
clone_size: NA
cdr3_length: 11
d_call: NA
cdr3_nt: TGTGCCAGCTACGGAGTTGGCGAGCAGTACTTC
cdr3_aa: CASYGVGEQYF

v_call: TRBV19
j_call: TRBJ2-6
clone_size: NA
cdr3_length: 21
d_call: TRBD1
cdr3_nt: TGTGCCAGTAGTACTGGCATAATCCGGGACAGGGGGGACTCTGGGGCCAACGTCCTGACTTTC
cdr3_aa: CASSTGIIRDRGDSGANVLTF

v_call: TRBV5-4
j_call: TRBJ2-5
clone_size: NA
cdr3_length: 14
d_call: TRBD1
cdr3_nt: TGTGCCAGCAGCTCGACAGGGGAATACGAGACCCAGTACTTC
cdr3_aa: CASSSTGEYETQYF

v_call: TRBV11-2
j_call: TRBJ2-7
clone_size: NA
cdr3_length: 15
d_call: NA
cdr3_nt: TGTGCCAGCAGCCCCTCCGGCGGACTCTCCTACGAGCAGTACTTC
cdr3_aa: CASSPSGGLSYEQYF

v_call: TRBV5-4
j_call: TRBJ1-1
clone_size: NA
cdr3_length: 13
d_call: NA
cdr3_nt: TGTGCCAGCAGCCGGGAGCAGAACACTGAAGCTTTCTTT
cdr3_aa: CASSREQNTEAFF

v_call: TRBV30
j_call: TRBJ1-2
clone_size: NA
cdr3_length: 11
d_call: NA
cdr3_nt: TGTGCCTGGAGTGTTGTCGATGGCTACACCTTC
cdr3_aa: CAWSVVDGYTF

v_call: TRBV7-7
j_call: TRBJ2-2
clone_size: NA
cdr3_length: 17
d_call: NA
cdr3_nt: TGTGCTAGCAGCTTAAACCCGGACGGTCAGGGGACCGGGGAGCTGTTTTTT
cdr3_aa: CASSLNPDGQGTGELFF

v_call: TRBV2
j_call: TRBJ1-1
clone_size: NA
cdr3_length: 16
d_call: NA
cdr3_nt: TGTGCCAGCAGTGATTGGGGGGGCGCGAAGAACACTGAAGCTTTCTTT
cdr3_aa: CASSDWGGAKNTEAFF

v_call: TRBV19
j_call: TRBJ1-5
clone_size: NA
cdr3_length: 15
d_call: TRBD1
cdr3_nt: TGTGCCAGTAGTATAGGGGACAGGGTAGAACAGCCCCAGCATTTT
cdr3_aa: CASSIGDRVEQPQHF

v_call: TRBV2
j_call: TRBJ1-1
clone_size: NA
cdr3_length: 11
d_call: NA
cdr3_nt: TGTGCCAGCAGTGACGGGGGAAAAGCTTTCTTT
cdr3_aa: CASSDGGKAFF

v_call: TRBV30
j_call: TRBJ1-5
clone_size: NA
cdr3_length: 13
d_call: TRBD1
cdr3_nt: TGTGCGTCTGGGACAGGGCAGAATCAGCCCCAGCATTTT
cdr3_aa: CASGTGQNQPQHF

v_call: TRBV2
j_call: TRBJ2-5
clone_size: NA
cdr3_length: 12
d_call: NA
cdr3_nt: TGTGCCAGCAGTGGGTATGCGGGTAGGCAGTACTTC
cdr3_aa: CASSGYAGRQYF

v_call: TRBV9
j_call: TRBJ2-7
clone_size: NA
cdr3_length: 15
d_call: NA
cdr3_nt: TGTGCCAGCAGCGTCGAAGGGGGGGCGGGGTACGAGCAGTACTTC
cdr3_aa: CASSVEGGAGYEQYF

v_call: TRBV4-2
j_call: TRBJ2-5
clone_size: NA
cdr3_length: 15
d_call: NA
cdr3_nt: TGTGCCAGCAGCCCAAGGCAGGGGACCCAAGAGACCCAGTACTTC
cdr3_aa: CASSPRQGTQETQYF

v_call: TRBV6-5
j_call: TRBJ1-2
clone_size: NA
cdr3_length: 15
d_call: TRBD1
cdr3_nt: TGTGCCAGCAGTTCGGGACAGGCCCTCGTTGGTGGCTACACCTTC
cdr3_aa: CASSSGQALVGGYTF

v_call: TRBV30
j_call: TRBJ1-1
clone_size: NA
cdr3_length: 14
d_call: NA
cdr3_nt: TGTGCCTGGAGTGTGGGGCGTGGGAACACTGAAGCTTTCTTT
cdr3_aa: CAWSVGRGNTEAFF

v_call: TRBV6-5
j_call: TRBJ2-5
clone_size: NA
cdr3_length: 14
d_call: NA
cdr3_nt: TGTGCCAGCAGTGAGGGTGGGCTCCAAGAGACCCAGTACTTC
cdr3_aa: CASSEGGLQETQYF

v_call: TRBV7-3
j_call: TRBJ1-6
clone_size: once
cdr3_length: 14
d_call: NA
cdr3_nt: TGTGCCAGCAGCCTACAGGGATTTGGTTCACCCCTCCACTTT
cdr3_aa: CASSLQGFGSPLHF

v_call: TRBV28
j_call: TRBJ2-2
clone_size: NA
cdr3_length: 18
d_call: TRBD2
cdr3_nt: TGTGCCAGCAGTTTTGGGCTAGCGGGGCTCACGAACACCGGGGAGCTGTTTTTT
cdr3_aa: CASSFGLAGLTNTGELFF

v_call: TRBV7-6
j_call: TRBJ2-1
clone_size: once
cdr3_length: 15
d_call: NA
cdr3_nt: TGTGCCAGCAGCTTAGTGGCGGGCCGGCGAGATGAGCAGTTCTTC
cdr3_aa: CASSLVAGRRDEQFF

v_call: TRBV29-1
j_call: TRBJ1-1
clone_size: NA
cdr3_length: 16
d_call: NA
cdr3_nt: TGCAGCGTTGGGCTCTGGGGATACGGGATGAACACTGAAGCTTTCTTT
cdr3_aa: CSVGLWGYGMNTEAFF

v_call: TRBV18
j_call: TRBJ1-3
clone_size: few
cdr3_length: 16
d_call: TRBD1
cdr3_nt: TGTGCCAGCTCATACACAGGGACAGAAGGTGGAAACACCATATATTTT
cdr3_aa: CASSYTGTEGGNTIYF

v_call: TRBV10-2
j_call: TRBJ1-4
clone_size: NA
cdr3_length: 13
d_call: NA
cdr3_nt: TGCGCCAGCAGTGAAGGGGTTACTGAAAAACTGTTTTTT
cdr3_aa: CASSEGVTEKLFF

v_call: TRBV19
j_call: TRBJ1-2
clone_size: NA
cdr3_length: 13
d_call: TRBD1
cdr3_nt: TGTGCCAGTAGTTCGACAGGGGTACGAGGCTACACCTTC
cdr3_aa: CASSSTGVRGYTF

v_call: TRBV5-1
j_call: TRBJ1-4
clone_size: NA
cdr3_length: 15
d_call: NA
cdr3_nt: TGCGCCAGCACCCGTGGCCCTGCAACTAATGAAAAACTGTTTTTT
cdr3_aa: CASTRGPATNEKLFF

v_call: TRBV7-9
j_call: TRBJ2-1
clone_size: NA
cdr3_length: 16
d_call: TRBD2
cdr3_nt: TGTGCCAGCAGCTACTCGGGAGGGCGGGGGTACAATGAGCAGTTCTTC
cdr3_aa: CASSYSGGRGYNEQFF

v_call: TRBV5-4
j_call: TRBJ1-2
clone_size: NA
cdr3_length: 13
d_call: NA
cdr3_nt: TGTGCCAGCAGCCCCCCAGGGGACTATGGCTACACCTTC
cdr3_aa: CASSPPGDYGYTF

v_call: TRBV5-1
j_call: TRBJ1-1
clone_size: NA
cdr3_length: 13
d_call: TRBD1
cdr3_nt: TGCGCCAGCAGCCACGGACAGGGCCCAGAAGCTTTCTTT
cdr3_aa: CASSHGQGPEAFF

v_call: TRBV30
j_call: TRBJ1-4
clone_size: NA
cdr3_length: 15
d_call: TRBD1
cdr3_nt: TGTGCCTGGCAGGGACAGGGGAAGGCTAATGAAAAACTGTTTTTT
cdr3_aa: CAWQGQGKANEKLFF

v_call: TRBV2
j_call: TRBJ2-1
clone_size: NA
cdr3_length: 14
d_call: TRBD1
cdr3_nt: TGTGCCAGCTCAACCCAGGGGGCTATCAATGAGCAGTTCTTC
cdr3_aa: CASSTQGAINEQFF

v_call: TRBV6-1
j_call: TRBJ2-5
clone_size: NA
cdr3_length: 16
d_call: TRBD2
cdr3_nt: TGTGCCAGCAGTGAAGCGCCCCGCGGGGGGGTGCGGACCCAGTACTTC
cdr3_aa: CASSEAPRGGVRTQYF

v_call: TRBV7-9
j_call: TRBJ1-2
clone_size: NA
cdr3_length: 18
d_call: TRBD1
cdr3_nt: TGTGCCAGCAGCCCGAAGGGCAGGGGGTTGTGGTCGGAATATGGCTACACCTTC
cdr3_aa: CASSPKGRGLWSEYGYTF

v_call: TRBV2
j_call: TRBJ2-1
clone_size: NA
cdr3_length: 14
d_call: TRBD2
cdr3_nt: TGTGCCAGCTTGCCTAGCGGTGCCTACAATGAGCAGTTCTTC
cdr3_aa: CASLPSGAYNEQFF

v_call: TRBV6-5
j_call: TRBJ1-2
clone_size: once
cdr3_length: 13
d_call: TRBD1
cdr3_nt: TGTGCCAGCAGCTTCGACAGGGACTATGGCTACACCTTC
cdr3_aa: CASSFDRDYGYTF

v_call: TRBV2
j_call: TRBJ1-1
clone_size: NA
cdr3_length: 13
d_call: NA
cdr3_nt: TGTGCCAGCCAAAAAGACAGGAACACTGAAGCTTTCTTT
cdr3_aa: CASQKDRNTEAFF

v_call: TRBV19
j_call: TRBJ1-1
clone_size: NA
cdr3_length: 16
d_call: TRBD1
cdr3_nt: TGTGCCAGTAGAAGAAGACAGGGCCTATCGACCACTGAAGCTTTCTTT
cdr3_aa: CASRRRQGLSTTEAFF